This TCR beta chain was identified during a study of cytomegalovirus exposure and HLA in healthy donors. Everyone who donated was a healthy bone marrow donor. Nominal health characterized the donors when sampled, though unrecorded immune exposures were likely. With 60 Vbeta and 13 Jbeta primers, the PCR was carried out. TCRdb's table, derived via immunoSEQ multiplex PCR, lists solely in-frame clones and lacks some. Of about 140,000 clones listed, roughly 80% are singletons. Sequencing was done on a sample of PBMCs. The clonotype was recovered from a man in his forties in good health and CMV-seronegative.

In DNA, the CDR3 is TGTGCCAGCTCGCCCGGGTTTAGCACAGATACGCAGTATTTT. It specifies CASSPGFSTDTQYF. The chain is built from TRBV18 and TRBJ2-3; D gene ambiguous. The CDR3 has 14 amino acids. The germline CDR1 and CDR2 sequences are KGHSH and LQKENI. With 6 bases removed from V and 0 bases from J, the gap between germline ends came to 10 bases. The complete variable domain, with remaining parts taken from reference TRBV18 and TRBJ2-3, reads NAGVMQNPRHLVRRRGQEARLRCSPMKGHSHVYWYRQLPEEGLKFMVYLQKENIIDESGMPKERFSAEFPKEGPSILRIQQVVRGDSAAYFCASSPGFSTDTQYFGPGTRLTVL.